A single sample is the source of the 30 T cell receptor beta chains below, sequenced in a study of T cell responses to AZD1222 COVID-19 vaccine. Clones were read by immunoSEQ multiplex PCR, and TCRdb kept only the in-frame ones, dropping some. The top ten clones hold 2.8% of a sample with 95,000 or so clones, 88% of them seen once. Sequenced material: peripheral blood, taken on day 0 of AZD1222 vaccination. These receptors were taken from an adult in good health.

This clone has only one observation. This rearrangement joins TRBV5-1 to TRBJ2-1; 8 bases align to TRBD1. Per germline, CDR1 SGHRS and CDR2 YFSETQ. The CDR3 runs to 15 residues. The trim removed 0 bases at V and 3 bases at J, leaving 2 bases unmatched. The CDR3 loop reads CASSLVTGGYNEQFF. The CDR3 DNA reads TGCGCCAGCAGCTTGGTTACAGGGGGCTACAATGAGCAGTTCTTC.

In nucleotides, the CDR3 is TGTGCCTGGAGGGACATTCTGGCGGGTGGCTACACCTTC. Residues: CAWRDILAGGYTF. V and J are TRBV30 and TRBJ1-2; possibly TRBD1 for D (5 bases). In germline, CDR1 is GTSNPN, CDR2 SVGIG (reference sequence). Trimming left V 3 bases short and J 7 bases short, with 15 bases between. The CDR3 sequence is 13 residues long.

CDR3 DNA sequence: TGTGCCAGCTCACCACAGGGGGCGCAAAATGGCTACACCTTC. Amino acids: CASSPQGAQNGYTF. This rearrangement joins TRBV18 to TRBJ1-2; 7 nucleotides line up with TRBD1. There are 14 residues in the CDR3. The ends lost 1 base at V and 6 bases at J; junction bases unmatched: 5. CDR1 is KGHSH, CDR2 LQKENI, per germline. The full variable domain, in which reference TRBV18 and TRBJ1-2 provide the parts outside the CDR3, is NAGVMQNPRHLVRRRGQEARLRCSPMKGHSHVYWYRQLPEEGLKFMVYLQKENIIDESGMPKERFSAEFPKEGPSILRIQQVVRGDSAAYFCASSPQGAQNGYTFGSGTRLTVV.

The CDR3 spells CASRFGTGQNGYTF. In nucleotides, the CDR3 is TGTGCCAGCAGATTCGGGACAGGGCAGAACGGCTACACCTTC. The V gene is TRBV28, the J gene TRBJ1-2; 9 nucleotides agree with TRBD1. Germline-derived CDR1 and CDR2 are MDHEN and SYDVKM. Trimming took 6 bases from V and 8 from J; bases not matched to a gene: 10. This CDR3 region has 14 residues.

V and J are TRBV29-1 and TRBJ2-1, with D perhaps matching TRBD2 (5 bases). Germline values: CDR1 SQVTM, CDR2 ANQGSEA. Trimming shortened V by 7 bases and J by 2 bases, and 18 bases separated the two germline ends. The CDR3 consists of 15 residues. DNA for the CDR3: TGCAGCGCCATAAGTAGCGCTAGAACCTACAATGAGCAGTTCTTC. Protein product: CSAISSARTYNEQFF.

V is TRBV7-2 and J is TRBJ1-2; D is unclear. CDR3 size: 15 residues. Germline V gene sequence: CDR1 SGHTA, CDR2 FQGNSA. The V and J ends lost 5 bases and 4 bases respectively, with 17 bases between them. In DNA form, the CDR3 reads TGTGCCAGCAGCCACGACGGTGAATCGCTCTATGGCTACACCTTC. Its protein product is CASSHDGESLYGYTF.

This clone was seen only once. This sequence joins TRBV4-3 and TRBJ2-3; the match to TRBD2 covers 12 bases. Losses at the gene ends were 1 base for V and 5 bases for J; bases not matched to a gene: 4. Germline CDR1 reads LGHNA; CDR2 reads YSLEER. CDR3 length: 16 amino acids. The CDR3 region is CASSQVTSGGVDTQYF. The CDR3 DNA is TGCGCCAGCAGCCAAGTGACTAGCGGGGGAGTAGATACGCAGTATTTT.

The CDR3 sequence is CSASGRTGKSDTQYF. The DNA of the CDR3 is TGCAGTGCTAGTGGAAGGACAGGGAAATCAGATACGCAGTATTTT. V gene TRBV20-1 combines with J gene TRBJ2-3; 8 bases map to TRBD1. V dropped 3 bases and J dropped 4; count of bases not matched to a gene: 9. The germline V gene has CDR1 DFQATT and CDR2 SNEGSKA (reference sequence). This CDR3 has 15 residues.

The chain recombines TRBV7-9 with TRBJ2-1; D is unresolved. Trimming took off 4 bases at V and 2 bases at J, with 12 bases between the two ends. Per the germline V gene, CDR1 is SEHNR and CDR2 is FQNEAQ (reference sequence). The CDR3 consists of 15 residues. Here the CDR3 DNA reads TGTGCCAGCAGCTCAAATTCGCCCCCCTACAATGAGCAGTTCTTC. This encodes CASSSNSPPYNEQFF.

The rearrangement links TRBV9 to TRBJ1-2; D perhaps matches TRBD1 (5 bases). The CDR3 runs 12 residues. Trimming took off 4 bases at V and 7 bases at J, with 11 bases between the two ends. Germline V CDR1 and CDR2: SGDLS, YYNGEE. CDR3 DNA sequence: TGTGCCAGCAGCCTCCAGGGCGGTGGCTACACCTTC. Translated, it gives CASSLQGGGYTF. The full variable domain, rest sourced from reference TRBV9 and TRBJ1-2, is DSGVTQTPKHLITATGQRVTLRCSPRSGDLSVYWYQQSLDQGLQFLIQYYNGEERAKGNILERFSAQQFPDLHSELNLSSLELGDSALYFCASSLQGGGYTFGSGTRLTVV.

The rearrangement joins TRBV2 to TRBJ2-7, with no clear D. This CDR3 contains 11 residues. The ends were cut back, 10 bases at V and 6 bases at J, with 13 bases in the middle. Looked up from germline, CDR1 is SNHLY and CDR2 is FYNNEI. This chain's CDR3 is CANGYTLEQYF. DNA for the CDR3: TGTGCCAACGGGTACACCCTCGAGCAGTACTTC.

Only one count was recorded for this clone. The chain joins TRBV18 to TRBJ1-1; D perhaps matches TRBD1 (6 bases). V lost 5 bases to trimming and J lost 7 bases, with 14 bases between them. The length of the CDR3 is 13 residues. The germline gives CDR1 KGHSH, CDR2 LQKENI. The CDR3 here is CASSEIQGNEAFF. The CDR3 DNA is TGTGCCAGCTCAGAAATACAGGGTAATGAAGCTTTCTTT.

The chain has TRBV19 and TRBJ1-1; TRBD1 matches 11 bases. V was pared by 4 bases and J by 4 bases, with 5 bases of the junction left unmatched. Germline CDR1 and CDR2: LNHDA and SQIVND (reference sequence). This CDR3 contains 15 residues. CDR3 loop: CASSTGTGGGTEAFF. For the CDR3, the DNA is TGTGCCAGTAGTACAGGGACAGGGGGTGGCACTGAAGCTTTCTTT.

The chain links TRBV18 to TRBJ1-6, with D unresolved. The CDR3 runs 15 residues. Trimming removed 6 bases at V and 0 bases at J, with 9 bases between. From germline, CDR1 is KGHSH and CDR2 LQKENI. Here the CDR3 reads CASSPTSSYNSPLHF. CDR3 in DNA: TGTGCCAGCTCTCCTACTAGCTCCTATAATTCACCCCTCCACTTT. The whole variable domain, remainder taken from reference TRBV18 and TRBJ1-6, is NAGVMQNPRHLVRRRGQEARLRCSPMKGHSHVYWYRQLPEEGLKFMVYLQKENIIDESGMPKERFSAEFPKEGPSILRIQQVVRGDSAAYFCASSPTSSYNSPLHFGNGTRLTVT.

The chain combines TRBV4-1 with TRBJ1-1; 9 bases align to TRBD1. CDR1 and CDR2 (germline): MGHRA, YSYEKL. V gave up 1 base and J gave up 11 bases; unmatched junction bases: 2. This CDR3 has 12 residues. DNA for the CDR3: TGCGCCAGCAGCCAAGGGGACAGGGAGGCTTTCTTT. This gives the protein CASSQGDREAFF.

V gene TRBV5-1 combines with J gene TRBJ2-1; possibly TRBD2 for D (5 bases). Germline CDR1 and CDR2: SGHRS and YFSETQ. The CDR3 consists of 14 residues. V was cut by 1 base and J by 7 bases, with 12 bases left in between. CDR3 protein: CASSLRERGNEQFF. In nucleotides, the CDR3 is TGCGCCAGCAGCTTGAGGGAGCGAGGTAATGAGCAGTTCTTC.

A remark on this clone: The same CDR3 is also encoded by other DNA sequences in this sample. This chain connects TRBV6-5 to TRBJ2-1, with TRBD1 as a possible D gene (6 bases). Germline V gene data show CDR1 as MNHEY and CDR2 as SVGAGI. V lost 3 bases and J lost 4, with 7 bases in between. This CDR3 is built from 13 residues. DNA of the CDR3: TGTGCCAGCAGTTATGACAGGTACAATGAGCAGTTCTTC. Encoded protein: CASSYDRYNEQFF.

The chain links TRBV11-3 to TRBJ2-1; 10 positions agree with TRBD1. The CDR3 extends over 15 amino acids. The ends lost 5 bases at V and 4 bases at J; junction bases unmatched: 5. Looked up from germline, CDR1 is SGHNT and CDR2 is YENEEA. The CDR3 nucleotides are TGTGCCAGCAGCCGCGGACAGGGGGGATACAATGAGCAGTTCTTC. As protein: CASSRGQGGYNEQFF.

The J gene is TRBJ2-1, the V gene TRBV4-1; either TRBD1 or TRBD2 may fit D (6 bases each). CDR1 is MGHRA and CDR2 is YSYEKL in the germline V gene. The CDR3 length is 15 residues. Trimming cost V 1 base and J 9 bases, with 16 bases left between them. The CDR3 here is CASSQVSGAPSEQFF. CDR3 bases: TGCGCCAGCAGCCAAGTTTCGGGGGCCCCCAGTGAGCAGTTCTTC.

CDR3 in DNA: TGTGCCAGCAGCTTAGTAGGGGCGTACCAAGAGACCCAGTACTTC. This encodes CASSLVGAYQETQYF. J is TRBJ2-5 and V is TRBV7-2; maybe TRBD1 (5 bases). The CDR3 is made up of 15 amino acids. The germline CDR1 and CDR2 sequences are SGHTA and FQGNSA. V lost 1 base to trimming and J lost 0 bases, with 9 bases between them.

The V and J genes are TRBV2 and TRBJ2-3; no firm D call. CDR1 is SNHLY, CDR2 FYNNEI, per germline. The CDR3 extends over 11 amino acids. V lost 5 bases to trimming and J lost 2 bases, with 2 bases between them. The CDR3 nucleotides read TGTGCCAGCAGTAACACAGATACGCAGTATTTT. Translated: CASSNTDTQYF.

The chain uses TRBV4-3 and TRBJ1-6, with a possible D match to TRBD1 (5 bases). The length of the CDR3 is 15 residues. Looked up from germline, CDR1 is LGHNA and CDR2 is YSLEER. The V end lost 0 bases, the J end lost 9 bases, and 12 bases lay between the germline ends. CDR3 coding DNA: TGCGCCAGCAGCCAAGATCAGGGAGGAGGTTCACCCCTCCACTTT. Amino acid sequence: CASSQDQGGGSPLHF.

The rearrangement links TRBV7-6 to TRBJ1-2, with D unresolved. CDR3 size: 14 residues. V dropped 5 bases and J dropped 5 bases, with 15 bases sitting between them. CDR1 is SGHVS, CDR2 FNYEAQ, per germline. The CDR3 region has the DNA TGTGCCAGCAGCCCGCTCGGTCGGGGTTATGGCTACACCTTC. This translates into CASSPLGRGYGYTF.

This clone was seen just once. The gene calls are TRBV18 and TRBJ1-2, with 7 bases lining up with TRBD1. The CDR3 totals 14 residues. The germline gives CDR1 KGHSH, CDR2 LQKENI. The junction had 7 bases not matched to a gene; V was cut back by 6 bases and J by 3 bases. The CDR3 DNA reads as TGTGCCAGCTCCCGGGACAGCGTTTACTATGGCTACACCTTC. It specifies CASSRDSVYYGYTF. Full variable domain (remainder filled in from reference TRBV18 and TRBJ1-2): NAGVMQNPRHLVRRRGQEARLRCSPMKGHSHVYWYRQLPEEGLKFMVYLQKENIIDESGMPKERFSAEFPKEGPSILRIQQVVRGDSAAYFCASSRDSVYYGYTFGSGTRLTVV.

This chain connects TRBV5-1 to TRBJ1-1; tentative D call: TRBD1 (5 bases). The CDR3 loop spans 15 amino acids. Trimming stripped 4 bases from V and 0 bases from J, with 13 bases between. CDR1 and CDR2 from the germline V gene are SGHRS and YFSETQ. The CDR3 bases are TGCGCCAGCAGCCCCAGTGGGGCTTTGAACACTGAAGCTTTCTTT. Encoded protein: CASSPSGALNTEAFF.

This chain joins TRBV28 and TRBJ1-2; 9 bases match TRBD1. After removal of 5 bases from V and 8 bases from J, the junction contained 12 bases not matched to a gene. The length of the CDR3 is 15 residues. Germline values: CDR1 MDHEN, CDR2 SYDVKM. In nucleotides, the CDR3 is TGTGCCAGCAGTCAATTGACGGGACAGGGAGGAGGCTACACCTTC. This gives the protein CASSQLTGQGGGYTF.

The CDR3 sequence: CASSPPAVSSQGRVNYGYTF. The CDR3 nucleotides read TGTGCCAGCTCACCACCCGCAGTTTCATCACAGGGCAGGGTTAACTATGGCTACACCTTC. V is TRBV18 and J is TRBJ1-2, with D maybe TRBD1 (6 bases). This CDR3 is 20 amino acids long. The germline V and J ends were trimmed by 0 bases and 1 base, with 24 bases remaining between them. Germline CDR1 reads KGHSH; CDR2 reads LQKENI.

As DNA, the CDR3 is TGTGCCAGCAGTTTGATAGGGTCGCTCTATGGCTACACCTTC. Encoded protein: CASSLIGSLYGYTF. The rearrangement uses TRBV28 and TRBJ1-2; D is unclear. Germline CDR1 is MDHEN and CDR2 is SYDVKM. The CDR3 has 14 amino acids. Trimming left V 3 bases short and J 4 bases short, with 12 bases between.

In DNA form, the CDR3 reads TGTGCCATCAGTGAGCCCCTAGCGGGTTACGACAATGAGCAGTTCTTC. Its translation is CAISEPLAGYDNEQFF. V gene TRBV10-3 combines with J gene TRBJ2-1, with 8 bases identical to TRBD2. There are 16 residues in the CDR3. The trim removed 2 bases at V and 5 bases at J, leaving 8 bases unmatched. The germline V gene has CDR1 ENHRY and CDR2 SYGVKD.

The rearrangement uses TRBV2 and TRBJ2-3, with TRBD1 matching over 9 bases. Germline CDR1 reads SNHLY; CDR2 reads FYNNEI. The V gene end was trimmed by 6 bases and the J gene end by 0 bases; junction bases not matched to a gene: 4. The CDR3 contains 15 residues. CDR3 loop: CASRGQGLSTDTQYF. CDR3 nucleotides: TGTGCCAGCAGAGGACAGGGGTTGAGCACAGATACGCAGTATTTT.